The present T cell receptor (beta chain) was sequenced within a study of Ad26.COV2.S vaccination and SARS-CoV-2 variants. The germline V and J ends were trimmed by 0 bases and 4 bases, with 10 bases remaining between them. The germline V gene has CDR1 SGHRS and CDR2 YFSETQ. The CDR3 sequence is 14 residues long. Sequencing used immunoSEQ multiplex PCR; TCRdb keeps in-frame clones, though not all of them. The sample consists of approximately 400,000 clones, about 83% of them appearing once. Treatment denoted: around 19 received Ad26.COV2.S at low or high dose, single or two shots; about 5 received placebo; per-sample allocation not given. On day 63 after the first injection, vaccine and placebo recipients gave samples. Boston provided a donor who was an adult aged 18-55 years.

The sequences come from peripheral blood, collected in a trial of Ad26.COV2.S vaccine versus placebo. The origin of this receptor is a person aged 18-60 years who received the Ad26.COV2.S COVID-19 vaccine or a placebo. V gene TRBV5-1 combines with J gene TRBJ1-2, with D perhaps TRBD1 (5 bases). The CDR3 spells CASSLAGSGYGYTF. In DNA form, the CDR3 reads TGCGCCAGCAGCTTGGCAGGGAGTGGCTATGGCTACACCTTC.